Presented here are 8 T cell receptor beta chains from one specimen sequenced in a study of blood T cell repertoires in COVID-19. Generated by immunoSEQ multiplex PCR, the TCRdb table keeps only in-frame clones and is missing some. Here the sample spans roughly 150,000 clones, more than 65% being singletons. The sequencing sample was made of peripheral blood. Every receptor here comes from a man in his sixties with acute or convalescent COVID-19.

This chain connects TRBV6-1 to TRBJ1-5, with a tentative D call TRBD1 (5 bases). The germline V gene encodes CDR1 MNHNS and CDR2 SASEGT. The CDR3 has 18 residues. Trimming cost V 4 bases and J 4 bases, with 23 bases left between them. CDR3 in amino acids: CASSAGPSGWGGNQPQHF. CDR3 DNA sequence: TGTGCCAGCAGTGCGGGTCCCTCAGGGTGGGGTGGAAATCAGCCCCAGCATTTT.

This chain joins TRBV6-4 and TRBJ1-5; D gene ambiguous. Germline lookup yields CDR1 MRHNA and CDR2 SNTAGT. This CDR3 is 14 amino acids long. The germline V and J ends were trimmed by 7 bases and 0 bases, with 10 bases remaining between them. CDR3 residues: CASTGGISNQPQHF. The CDR3 DNA is TGTGCCAGCACGGGCGGGATTAGCAATCAGCCCCAGCATTTT.

The CDR3 reads CASSLGPGSGRAEKTQYF. CDR3 in DNA: TGTGCCAGCAGCTTAGGCCCAGGGAGCGGGAGGGCCGAGAAGACCCAGTACTTC. J is TRBJ2-5 and V is TRBV11-2; 10 positions agree with TRBD2. After removal of 1 base from V and 6 bases from J, the junction contained 14 bases not matched to a gene. The germline V gene has CDR1 SGHAT and CDR2 FQNNGV. CDR3 length: 18 amino acids.

The V call is TRBV6-5, the J call TRBJ2-6; 7 nucleotides line up with TRBD2. Germline assignment: CDR1 MNHEY and CDR2 SVGAGI. This CDR3 is built from 15 residues. Trimming cost V 6 bases and J 2 bases; bases outside gene matches: 4. CDR3 region: CASSDGGAGANVLTF. As DNA, the CDR3 is TGTGCCAGCAGCGATGGGGGGGCTGGGGCCAACGTCCTGACTTTC.

This sequence joins TRBV15 and TRBJ2-2; D unresolved. Trimming removed 1 base at V and 3 bases at J, with 12 bases between. The germline V gene encodes CDR1 LNHNV and CDR2 YYDKDF (reference sequence). The CDR3 contains 16 residues. The CDR3 nucleotides read TGTGCCACCAGCAGAGGGCCTCTTCAGGACACCGGGGAGCTGTTTTTT. Protein product: CATSRGPLQDTGELFF.

This clone is medium-sized. The V gene is TRBV4-1, the J gene TRBJ1-3; D uncertain. The germline V and J ends were trimmed by 0 bases and 0 bases, with 9 bases remaining between them. Germline V gene lookup returns CDR1 MGHRA and CDR2 YSYEKL. The CDR3 length is 16 residues. The CDR3 sequence: CASSQEGRSSGNTIYF. CDR3 bases: TGCGCCAGCAGCCAAGAGGGCAGGTCCTCTGGAAACACCATATATTTT.

The rearrangement links TRBV20-1 to TRBJ2-4, with D unresolved. The V end lost 3 bases, the J end lost 9 bases, and 9 bases lay between the germline ends. The germline gives CDR1 DFQATT, CDR2 SNEGSKA (reference sequence). The CDR3 has 11 amino acids. CDR3 nucleotides: TGCAGTGCTAGTACCCCAGGCATTCAGTACTTC. Encoded protein: CSASTPGIQYF.

This rearrangement joins TRBV6-2 or TRBV6-3 to TRBJ2-1; tentatively, D is TRBD2 (5 bases). This CDR3 spans 13 amino acids. The V end lost 5 bases, the J end lost 6 bases, and 11 bases lay between the germline ends. In germline, CDR1 is MNHEY, CDR2 SVGEGT. The CDR3 is CASSTNRGNEQFF. The CDR3, as DNA: TGTGCCAGCAGTACTAATCGGGGCAATGAGCAGTTCTTC.